The rows below give T cell receptor beta chains drawn from one sample of a study of cytomegalovirus exposure and HLA in healthy donors. Here immunoSEQ multiplex PCR was the method, and the copy in TCRdb shows in-frame clones only, minus some. The sample lists roughly 150,000 clones, around 82% occurring once. The specimen was PBMCs. The receptors derive from a woman in her forties or fifties in good health and CMV-seropositive. The CDR3 runs from the conserved cysteine through the conserved F or W. The D gene is left open where the match is weak.

j_call: TRBJ1-4; d_call: TRBD1; cdr3_length: 16; v_call: TRBV25-1; cdr3_nt: TGTGCCAGCAGTGAATATAGCAGGACAGGGGATGAAAAACTGTTTTTT; cdr3_aa: CASSEYSRTGDEKLFF
j_call: TRBJ2-7; d_call: TRBD1; cdr3_length: 13; v_call: TRBV30; cdr3_nt: TGTGCCTGGAGGCCCAGAAGGGGGCCCGAGCAGTACTTC; cdr3_aa: CAWRPRRGPEQYF
j_call: TRBJ2-3; d_call: TRBD2; cdr3_length: 16; v_call: TRBV18; cdr3_nt: TGTGCCAGCTCACCCCTAGCGGGGGGGCCCTCAGATACGCAGTATTTT; cdr3_aa: CASSPLAGGPSDTQYF
j_call: TRBJ2-7; d_call: .; cdr3_length: 14; v_call: TRBV10-3; cdr3_nt: TGTGCCATCAGTGCCCGGACAGAATCAAGCGAGCAGTACTTC; cdr3_aa: CAISARTESSEQYF
j_call: TRBJ2-1; d_call: TRBD2; cdr3_length: 16; v_call: TRBV6-5; cdr3_nt: TGTGCCAGCAGTTCGAGGACGGGGGGGATATACAATGAGCAGTTCTTC; cdr3_aa: CASSSRTGGIYNEQFF
j_call: TRBJ2-7; d_call: .; cdr3_length: 16; v_call: TRBV30; cdr3_nt: TGTGCCTGGAGTGTACAGCCCCTTAGCGTACTCTACGAGCAGTACTTC; cdr3_aa: CAWSVQPLSVLYEQYF
j_call: TRBJ1-2; d_call: .; cdr3_length: 13; v_call: TRBV27; cdr3_nt: TGTGCCAGCAGTTATAGCAGCTTATATGGCTACACCTTC; cdr3_aa: CASSYSSLYGYTF
j_call: TRBJ1-1; d_call: .; cdr3_length: 12; v_call: TRBV7-2; cdr3_nt: TGTGCCAGCAGCATTAGGGTGGGAGGAGCTTTCTTT; cdr3_aa: CASSIRVGGAFF
j_call: TRBJ2-7; d_call: .; cdr3_length: 12; v_call: TRBV6-6; cdr3_nt: TGTGCTGAGGGGGGGGACGCCTACGAGCAGTACTTC; cdr3_aa: CAEGGDAYEQYF
j_call: TRBJ2-5; d_call: .; cdr3_length: 14; v_call: TRBV7-8; cdr3_nt: TGTGCCAGCAGCTCTCCGGGCCGTCCGAGGGAGCAGTACTTC; cdr3_aa: CASSSPGRPREQYF
j_call: TRBJ2-7; d_call: TRBD2; cdr3_length: 17; v_call: TRBV10-3; cdr3_nt: TGTGCCATCAGTGCGTTATCTACCGGGACTAGCACCTACGAGCAGTACTTC; cdr3_aa: CAISALSTGTSTYEQYF
j_call: TRBJ1-4; d_call: .; cdr3_length: 16; v_call: TRBV4-3; cdr3_nt: TGCGCCAGCAGCCAGGACCCCGGGAGGCGACTTGAAAAACTGTTTTTT; cdr3_aa: CASSQDPGRRLEKLFF